A selection of T cell receptor beta chains follows, all from one sample in a study of beta chain features in type 1 diabetes. The table came from immunoSEQ multiplex PCR; TCRdb's copy has only in-frame clones and leaves some out. The data show hundreds of thousands of clones, 11% to 15% seen once. What was sequenced was naive CD4+ T cells from blood. The receptors were gathered from a young man with type 1 diabetes. The CDR3 runs from the conserved cysteine through the conserved F or W. D genes are given only for firm matches. Clone size, where shown, is once, few, many, or a class for clones that have expanded.

d_call	clone_size	v_call	j_call	cdr3_nt	cdr3_aa
-	-	TRBV18	TRBJ2-6	TGTGCCAGCTCATCCAGGGGCTCTGGGGCCAACGTCCTGACTTTC	CASSSRGSGANVLTF
TRBD1	-	TRBV6-1	TRBJ1-2	TGTGCCAGCAGTGTGAGTCCGGGACAGTCTCCATATGACTCCTTC	CASSVSPGQSPYDSF
TRBD2	few	TRBV5-4	TRBJ2-1	TGTGCCAGCAGAACAGATAGCGGGAGCTCCTACAATGAGCAGTTCTTC	CASRTDSGSSYNEQFF
-	-	TRBV2	TRBJ1-2	TGTGCCAGCAGTGAAGTTCGCCAGGGGGGCTACACCTTC	CASSEVRQGGYTF
TRBD1	few	TRBV7-2	TRBJ1-5	TGTGCCAGCAGCACCCTCGTTCAGGGGGGTCAGCCCCAGCATTTT	CASSTLVQGGQPQHF
-	-	TRBV11-2	TRBJ2-1	TGTGCCAGCAGCTCTAATTATGAGCAGTTCTTC	CASSSNYEQFF
TRBD1	once	TRBV7-9	TRBJ2-3	TGTGCCAGCAGCTTCGCACCTCGACCGGGACAGCCGCGGGATACGCAGTATTTT	CASSFAPRPGQPRDTQYF
-	-	TRBV13	TRBJ2-7	TGTGCCAGCAGCGTCAACTACGAGCAGTACTTC	CASSVNYEQYF
TRBD1	few	TRBV4-1	TRBJ2-5	TGCGCCAGCAGTCTCAAGATAGACAGGGTAAAAGAGACCCAGTACTTC	CASSLKIDRVKETQYF
TRBD1	few	TRBV25-1	TRBJ2-3	TGTGCCAGCAGTACAGGGGGCTCTTGGGCAGATACGCAGTATTTT	CASSTGGSWADTQYF
-	few	TRBV5-1	TRBJ2-1	TGCGCCAGCAAAGGGCAGGGTAAGAATGAGCAGTTCTTC	CASKGQGKNEQFF
TRBD2	few	TRBV14	TRBJ2-2	TGTGCCAGCAGCCTGGGACTAGCGGGTAACACCGGGGAGCTGTTTTTT	CASSLGLAGNTGELFF
-	-	TRBV28	TRBJ1-2	TGTGCCAGCTCCCCCCCGGGCAGTTCGGGGTACGGTTTTGGCTACACCTTC	CASSPPGSSGYGFGYTF
-	few	TRBV6-5	TRBJ2-7	TGTGCCAGCGGCCGGGAAAAGTACTTC	CASGREKYF
-	-	TRBV7-2	TRBJ1-6	TGTGCCAGCAGGTACGGGGACCGATTTCATTCACCCCTCCACTTT	CASRYGDRFHSPLHF
-	few	TRBV10-3	TRBJ2-7	TGTGCCATGGCCCCTGATATGGGGTACGAGCAGTACTTC	CAMAPDMGYEQYF
-	few	TRBV5-5	TRBJ2-4	TGTGCCAGCAGCAGAGGTCGGGACATTCAGTACTTC	CASSRGRDIQYF
-	-	TRBV28	TRBJ2-5	TGTGCCAGCAGCGACCCTAATCTATGGGCCACGGAGACCCAGTACTTC	CASSDPNLWATETQYF
-	-	TRBV5-1	TRBJ2-3	TGCGCCAGCAGCTTGGGGCAGGAAGTGGATACGCAGTATTTT	CASSLGQEVDTQYF
TRBD1	few	TRBV5-6	TRBJ2-6	TGTGCCAGCAGCTTAAGACAGGGGGCGCGTGGGGCCAACGTCCTGACTTTC	CASSLRQGARGANVLTF
-	few	TRBV18	TRBJ2-1	TGTGCCAGCTCACCAGCAGGGGCGTTTGACAATGAGCAGTTCTTC	CASSPAGAFDNEQFF
-	-	TRBV6-5	TRBJ2-3	TGTGCCAGCAGCCGCGTCGGGGGAGATACGCAGTATTTT	CASSRVGGDTQYF
TRBD1	-	TRBV10-3	TRBJ1-2	TGTGCCATCAGTCCACAGGGGCCGTATGGCTACACCTTC	CAISPQGPYGYTF
TRBD1	-	TRBV19	TRBJ1-2	TGTGCCAGTAGTATGGACAGGAACTATGGCTACACCTTC	CASSMDRNYGYTF
-	few	TRBV11-2	TRBJ2-2	TGTGCCAGCAGCTTCCCGCGGCCCGGGGAGCTGTTTTTT	CASSFPRPGELFF
TRBD1	-	TRBV30	TRBJ2-2	TGTGCCTGGACAGGGGGGAACACCGGGGAGCTGTTTTTT	CAWTGGNTGELFF
-	-	TRBV2	TRBJ2-1	TGTGCCAGCAGTTCTAGCCTGGTACCCTTGGGGAATGAGCAGTTCTTC	CASSSSLVPLGNEQFF
TRBD2	-	TRBV7-2	TRBJ2-1	TGTGCCAGCAGCTCACTCGGGACTAGCGGGATGGGCTCCTACAATGAGCAGTTCTTC	CASSSLGTSGMGSYNEQFF
TRBD1	few	TRBV4-3	TRBJ1-1	TGCGCCAGCAGCCAGACGGGACAGGGCAGTGAAGCTTTCTTT	CASSQTGQGSEAFF
-	few	TRBV30	TRBJ1-1	TGTGCCTGGTTTCCTCAGTTGCAGTTATGGGGTACTGAAGCTTTCTTT	CAWFPQLQLWGTEAFF
-	few	TRBV10-2	TRBJ2-7	TGCGCCAGCAGTGAGGAGCGCCGAGGGTACTTC	CASSEERRGYF
-	few	TRBV7-2	TRBJ2-7	TGTGCCAGCAGCTTAGGGGGGAGCTTAGCGGACTACGAGCAGTACTTC	CASSLGGSLADYEQYF
-	-	TRBV25-1	TRBJ2-1	TGTGCCAGCAGTGCTCGACAGGCCGGGACCGAGCAGTTCTTC	CASSARQAGTEQFF
-	-	TRBV7-9	TRBJ1-4	TGTGCCAGCAGCTTTCGGGAAAAACTGTTTTTT	CASSFREKLFF
-	-	TRBV30	TRBJ2-3	TGTGCCTGGAGCGTGACAGATACGCAGTATTTT	CAWSVTDTQYF
-	few	TRBV30	TRBJ1-3	TGTGCCTGGAGTGTACGGGTCGGTTCCTTCTCTGGAAACACCATATATTTT	CAWSVRVGSFSGNTIYF
-	-	TRBV7-2	TRBJ2-1	TGTGCCAGCAGCTCCGGAATCTACAATGAGCAGTTCTTC	CASSSGIYNEQFF
-	-	TRBV6-5	TRBJ1-5	TGTGCCAGCAGTTTGGATGGGTATAGCAATCAGCCCCAGCATTTT	CASSLDGYSNQPQHF
-	-	TRBV7-2	TRBJ2-3	TGTGCCAGCAGCTCGGGCGTCGGGATGGGGCAGTATTTT	CASSSGVGMGQYF
-	-	TRBV6-1	TRBJ2-2	TGTGCCAGCAGTGAACAGCCTACGAACACCGGGGAGCTGTTTTTT	CASSEQPTNTGELFF
TRBD1	-	TRBV5-1	TRBJ2-5	TGCGCCAGCAGCTCCGGGACAGGGAAAGAGACCCAGTACTTC	CASSSGTGKETQYF
TRBD2	-	TRBV28	TRBJ2-3	TGTGCCAGCAGTTTTACTAGCGTAGATACGCAGTATTTT	CASSFTSVDTQYF
TRBD1	-	TRBV7-9	TRBJ2-1	TGTGCCAGCAGCCTAAACAGGGGTGAGCAGTTCTTC	CASSLNRGEQFF
-	-	TRBV6-1	TRBJ2-7	TGTGCCAGCAGTGAATACGGGGGAAGCTCCTACGAGCAGTACTTC	CASSEYGGSSYEQYF